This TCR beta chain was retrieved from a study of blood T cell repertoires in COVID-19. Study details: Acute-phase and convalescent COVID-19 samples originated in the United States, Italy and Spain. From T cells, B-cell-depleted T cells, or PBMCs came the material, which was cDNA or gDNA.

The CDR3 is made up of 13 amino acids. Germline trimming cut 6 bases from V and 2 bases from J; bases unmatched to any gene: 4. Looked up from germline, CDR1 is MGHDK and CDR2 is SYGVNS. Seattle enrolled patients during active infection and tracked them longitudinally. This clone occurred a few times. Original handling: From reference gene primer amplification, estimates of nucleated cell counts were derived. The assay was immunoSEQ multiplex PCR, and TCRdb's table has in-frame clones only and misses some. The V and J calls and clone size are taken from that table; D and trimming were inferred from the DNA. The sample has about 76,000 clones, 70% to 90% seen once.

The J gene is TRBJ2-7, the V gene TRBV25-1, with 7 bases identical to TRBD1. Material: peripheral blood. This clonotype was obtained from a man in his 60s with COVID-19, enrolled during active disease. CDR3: CASSDRDPYEQYF. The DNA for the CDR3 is TGTGCCAGCAGCGACAGGGACCCCTACGAGCAGTACTTC.